This T cell receptor beta chain derives from a study of blood T cell repertoires in COVID-19. Overall study context: Acute and convalescent COVID-19 specimens originated in the United States, Italy and Spain. T cells, B-cell-depleted T cells, or PBMCs provided the cDNA or gDNA that served as material.

Original data processing: Reference gene primer amplification in the assay estimated nucleated cell counts. Clones were read by immunoSEQ multiplex PCR, and TCRdb kept only the in-frame ones, dropping some. V and J calls and clone size are those listed in that table; D and trimming were worked out from the DNA. In the table there are about 250,000 clones, approximately 88% of which are singletons. CDR3 length: 19 residues. The germline V gene encodes CDR1 SEHNR and CDR2 FQNEAQ (reference sequence). Trimming cost V 5 bases and J 5 bases; bases outside gene matches: 21. The receptor was derived from a middle-aged man with acute or convalescent COVID-19. The sequenced sample was peripheral blood. This chain connects TRBV7-9 to TRBJ2-5; TRBD2 agrees at 9 bases. The CDR3 coding sequence is TGTGCCAGCAGCCCCTATAGGCTAGCGGGGTACCTACAAGGGGAGACCCAGTACTTC. Translated: CASSPYRLAGYLQGETQYF.